These T cell receptor beta chains were read from a single sample in a study of blood T cell repertoires in COVID-19. Produced via immunoSEQ multiplex PCR; TCRdb's table is partial and in-frame only. The repertoire holds a few hundred thousand clones, with around 87% as singletons. Sequenced sample: peripheral blood. The receptors here all came from a woman aged 50 to 65 who had recovered from COVID-19. The CDR3 runs from the conserved cysteine through the conserved F or W. A D gene is named only where the DNA matches it firmly. The size field is filled for only some rows; it gives once, few, many or a size class.

clone size,V gene,D gene,J gene,CDR3 DNA,CDR3 protein
.,TRBV18,.,TRBJ1-2,TGTGCCAGCTCACCACGGGCACCCAACTATGGCTACACCTTC,CASSPRAPNYGYTF
.,TRBV28,TRBD1,TRBJ2-5,TGTGCCAGCAGGACCCCCGGGACAGGGGCCGAGACCCAGTACTTC,CASRTPGTGAETQYF
.,TRBV9,.,TRBJ2-3,TGTGCCAGCAGCGAGGGGCGAGATACGCAGTATTTT,CASSEGRDTQYF
.,TRBV9,TRBD1,TRBJ1-2,TGTGCCAGCAGCGTAGAGGGGGCAACCGGGACTGGCTACACCTTC,CASSVEGATGTGYTF
.,TRBV7-2,.,TRBJ1-6,TGTGCCAGCAGCTTAGTAAATCCAACAATCGCCTATAATTCACCCCTCCACTTT,CASSLVNPTIAYNSPLHF
.,TRBV10-3,TRBD1,TRBJ1-5,TGTGCCATCAGTGAGCAACTTTTTGGACAGGCCAATCAGCCCCAGCATTTT,CAISEQLFGQANQPQHF
.,TRBV5-6,.,TRBJ1-1,TGTGCCAGCAGCTTGGTTACATATATGAACACTGAAGCTTTCTTT,CASSLVTYMNTEAFF
.,TRBV4-1,.,TRBJ1-4,TGCGCCAGCAGCCAAGTTCGGGAATTAGTGGGGAAACTGTTTTTT,CASSQVRELVGKLFF
.,TRBV11-2,.,TRBJ2-3,TGTGCCAGCAGCTTATCCAATACGCAGTATTTT,CASSLSNTQYF
.,TRBV12-5,.,TRBJ2-5,TGTGCTAGTGGTTTGCTAGCCCGACTTCGTGTCCAGTACTTC,CASGLLARLRVQYF
.,TRBV7-8,TRBD2,TRBJ2-2,TGTGCCAGCAGCTTAGGTCAAGGACTAGCCGGGACCGGGGAGCTGTTTTTT,CASSLGQGLAGTGELFF
.,TRBV5-1,.,TRBJ2-7,TGCGCCAGCAGCTTGGGGCAGGTCGCCGAGCAGTACTTC,CASSLGQVAEQYF
few,TRBV28,.,TRBJ1-2,TGTGCCAGCAGTTTATCACAGTCTAACTATGGCTACACCTTC,CASSLSQSNYGYTF
.,TRBV2,TRBD1,TRBJ2-7,TGTGCCAGCTTGGAGAGGACAGGGGGCCGTCGGCAGTACTTC,CASLERTGGRRQYF
.,TRBV19,.,TRBJ2-2,TGTGCCAGCACGCGCCTCCCGGACACCTTCACCGGGGAGCTGTTTTTT,CASTRLPDTFTGELFF
.,TRBV28,TRBD1,TRBJ2-5,TGTGCCAGCAGAGAACAGGGGGCGGGGGAGACCCAGTACTTC,CASREQGAGETQYF
.,TRBV6-6,.,TRBJ2-7,TGTGCCAGCAGTTACTCACTGGGGAGCTCCTACGAGCAGTACTTC,CASSYSLGSSYEQYF
.,TRBV27,.,TRBJ2-2,TGTGCCAGCAGGCCTCAGGGCTACACCGGGGAGCTGTTTTTT,CASRPQGYTGELFF
once,TRBV10-3,.,TRBJ1-2,TGTGCCGGAGGGGGGGACGACTATGGCTACACCTTC,CAGGGDDYGYTF
few,TRBV27,.,TRBJ2-2,TGTGCCAGCAGTTTAGGGCTCACCGGGGAGCTGTTTTTT,CASSLGLTGELFF
.,TRBV18,.,TRBJ1-2,TGTGCCAGCTCACCGGGACACCCGGGGAACTATGGCTACACCTTC,CASSPGHPGNYGYTF
.,TRBV4-2,.,TRBJ2-2,TGTGCCAGCAGCCCCCCGTCCGGGGAGCTGTTTTTT,CASSPPSGELFF
.,TRBV28,.,TRBJ2-4,TGTGCCAGCAGACAGGGAGTAAAAAACATTCAGTACTTC,CASRQGVKNIQYF
.,TRBV28,.,TRBJ1-2,TGTGCCAGCAGTCGGACATACTATGGCTACACCTTC,CASSRTYYGYTF
once,TRBV5-1,TRBD2,TRBJ2-7,TGCGCCAGCAGCCCCGGGACTAGCGGGCAGCAGTACTTC,CASSPGTSGQQYF
once,TRBV12-3/TRBV12-4,TRBD2,TRBJ2-7,TGTGCCAGCAACGGGGGGGCTGGGGAGCAGTACTTC,CASNGGAGEQYF
once,TRBV28,.,TRBJ1-1,TGTGCCAGCAGTTTCCCCCCGACACTGAACACTGAAGCTTTCTTT,CASSFPPTLNTEAFF
.,TRBV5-5,TRBD1,TRBJ2-5,TGTGCCAGCAGCTTGGGGGGACAGGGGGCAGAGACCCAGTACTTC,CASSLGGQGAETQYF
.,TRBV9,TRBD2,TRBJ2-1,TGTGCCAGCAGCGTAGGCTGGCTAGCGGGAAGGGATGAGCAGTTCTTC,CASSVGWLAGRDEQFF
few,TRBV7-8,TRBD1,TRBJ2-1,TGTGCCAGCAGCTTGCGTCGGACAGGAAGATACAATGAGCAGTTCTTC,CASSLRRTGRYNEQFF
.,TRBV28,.,TRBJ1-2,TGTGCCAGCGTTGACCCAACCACAGGGAGAGGCTACACCTTC,CASVDPTTGRGYTF
.,TRBV16,.,TRBJ2-1,TGTGCCAGCAGCCAAAGGGGGACAACCTACAATGAGCAGTTCTTC,CASSQRGTTYNEQFF
.,TRBV28,TRBD2,TRBJ2-1,TGTGCCAGCAGTTCCCCCCCTGGGGGGGAGGCCTACAATGAGCAGTTCTTC,CASSSPPGGEAYNEQFF
.,TRBV7-6,.,TRBJ1-4,TGTGCCAGCAGCCTACATGAAAAACTGTTTTTT,CASSLHEKLFF
many,TRBV28,.,TRBJ1-2,TGTGCCAGCAGTTTAAACTTACGGGTGAGCTACACCTTC,CASSLNLRVSYTF
.,TRBV4-3,.,TRBJ2-2,TGCGCCAGCAAACATAGCGCGAACACCGGGGAGCTGTTTTTT,CASKHSANTGELFF
.,TRBV6-2/TRBV6-3,.,TRBJ1-2,TGTGCCAGCAGCCCTGACAGGAACTATGGCTACACCTTC,CASSPDRNYGYTF
.,TRBV7-2,TRBD1,TRBJ2-1,TGTGCCAGCAGCTTAGCCAGGGGGTCCAACTCCTACAATGAGCAGTTCTTC,CASSLARGSNSYNEQFF
.,TRBV28,TRBD1,TRBJ2-3,TGTGCCAGCAGTATAGACAGGGGTAGCACAGATACGCAGTATTTT,CASSIDRGSTDTQYF
once,TRBV4-1,.,TRBJ1-1,TGCGCCAGCAGCCTTTGGGACTCATGGGGCACTGAAGCTTTCTTT,CASSLWDSWGTEAFF
.,TRBV11-2,.,TRBJ2-5,TGTGCCAGCAGCTTAGACAGACAAGAGACCCAGTACTTC,CASSLDRQETQYF
few,TRBV7-2,TRBD1,TRBJ1-6,TGTGCCAGCAGCCCCGGGACAGGAACTTATAATTCACCCCTCCACTTT,CASSPGTGTYNSPLHF
.,TRBV4-3,.,TRBJ2-6,TGCGCCAGCAGCCAAGATCGAGGAGGGGTTGATACTGGGGCCAACGTCCTGACTTTC,CASSQDRGGVDTGANVLTF
.,TRBV2,TRBD1,TRBJ2-2,TGTGCCAGCTTCCGAGACAGGGGAACCGGGGAGCTGTTTTTT,CASFRDRGTGELFF
.,TRBV12-3/TRBV12-4,TRBD2,TRBJ2-1,TGTGCCAGCAGTTTTGGGGGAGGGCGGCAGTTCTTC,CASSFGGGRQFF
.,TRBV2,.,TRBJ2-5,TGTGCCAACACAGGGAGCCCAGAGACCCAGTACTTC,CANTGSPETQYF
.,TRBV5-4,TRBD1,TRBJ2-6,TGTGCCAGCATCCTAGGACAGGGCCGTGGTGGGGCCAACGTCCTGACTTTC,CASILGQGRGGANVLTF
once,TRBV2,TRBD2,TRBJ2-7,TGTGCCAGCAGACCCAGCGGGGGGCGGTACGAGCAGTACTTC,CASRPSGGRYEQYF
.,TRBV3-1/TRBV3-2,TRBD1,TRBJ1-6,TGTGCCAGCAGTTCAACAGGGGCGGGTAATTCACCCCTCCACTTT,CASSSTGAGNSPLHF
.,TRBV5-1,.,TRBJ1-1,TGCGCCAGCAGCTTGGGGTCCGACGGGGGTACTGAAGCTTTCTTT,CASSLGSDGGTEAFF
.,TRBV9,TRBD1,TRBJ1-4,TGTGCCAGCAGCCCAGACCCGACAGGGCCGAATGAAAAACTGTTTTTT,CASSPDPTGPNEKLFF
once,TRBV4-1,TRBD2,TRBJ2-7,TGCGCCAGCAGCCGCGAAGCGGGAGCCCGATACGAGCAGTACTTC,CASSREAGARYEQYF
.,TRBV27,.,TRBJ2-1,TGTGCCAGCAGTTTAGGCCCAAATGAGCAGTTCTTC,CASSLGPNEQFF
.,TRBV30,.,TRBJ2-1,TGTGCCTGGAGTCTCAGCCGGGACTCGAGCTCCTACAATGAGCAGTTCTTC,CAWSLSRDSSSYNEQFF
few,TRBV7-9,.,TRBJ2-5,TGTGCCAGCAGCAGCCTACTAGAGCCTAAGGAGACCCAGTACTTC,CASSSLLEPKETQYF